The rows below give T cell receptor beta chains drawn from one sample of a study of blood T cell repertoires in COVID-19. Libraries were prepared by immunoSEQ multiplex PCR; TCRdb keeps only in-frame clonotypes and omits some of them. The sample has about 320,000 clones; roughly 89% are singletons. The source material was PBMCs or T cells enriched from blood (not recorded which). Receptor source: a man between 60 and 75 years old who had recovered from COVID-19. The CDR3 runs from the conserved cysteine through the conserved F or W. D genes are given only for firm matches. Clone size is not always given. Where it is, it says once, few, many or a class for expanded clones.

TRBV11-3	TRBJ2-1	NA	NA	TGTGCCAGCAGCTTAGCGGGACAATCCTACAATGAGCAGTTCTTC	CASSLAGQSYNEQFF
TRBV7-2	TRBJ2-4	NA	NA	TGTGCCAGCAGCTTAGCGGGAGGAGGGAACATTCAGTACTTC	CASSLAGGGNIQYF
TRBV29-1	TRBJ2-5	NA	TRBD2	TGCAGCGTTCCAATCGGGGGGTATCAAGAGACCCAGTACTTC	CSVPIGGYQETQYF
TRBV7-2	TRBJ2-5	NA	TRBD2	TGTGCCAGCAGCTTAGCAGCGGGGGGCCAAGAGACCCAGTACTTC	CASSLAAGGQETQYF
TRBV28	TRBJ1-6	NA	NA	TGTGCCAGCAGGCAGGGGATCCATTCACCCCTCCACTTT	CASRQGIHSPLHF
TRBV6-1	TRBJ2-2	once	NA	TGTGCCAGCAGTGACCCACAGGGTATCGCCGGGGAGCTGTTTTTT	CASSDPQGIAGELFF
TRBV28	TRBJ2-5	NA	TRBD2	TGTGCCAGCAGTCTCGGGGGGGCTGAGACCCAGTACTTC	CASSLGGAETQYF
TRBV28	TRBJ1-2	NA	TRBD1	TGTGCCAGCAGTCGCAACAGGGGTCCCTCTAACTATGGCTACACCTTC	CASSRNRGPSNYGYTF
TRBV18	TRBJ2-7	NA	NA	TGTGCCAGCTCACCGGCCCCCCCAGGGGATCCCTACGAGCAGTACTTC	CASSPAPPGDPYEQYF
TRBV5-1	TRBJ1-4	NA	NA	TGCGCCAGCAGCTTGGGGGGCACTAATGAAAAACTGTTTTTT	CASSLGGTNEKLFF
TRBV19	TRBJ2-7	NA	TRBD1	TGTGCCAGTAGCAAACGCCTTGGACAGGGGGCCGAAAGGGGGTACGAGCAGTACTTC	CASSKRLGQGAERGYEQYF
TRBV24-1	TRBJ2-2	NA	NA	TGTGCCACCAGTGATTTACAACAGGATAACACCGGGGAGCTGTTTTTT	CATSDLQQDNTGELFF
TRBV6-4	TRBJ1-2	NA	NA	TGTGCCAGCAGTGACGAGACAGCCAACTATGGCTACACCTTC	CASSDETANYGYTF
TRBV6-5	TRBJ2-7	NA	TRBD1	TGTGCCAGCAGTTTGTTTACAGGGGGCTCCTACGAGCAGTACTTC	CASSLFTGGSYEQYF
TRBV5-4	TRBJ2-7	NA	TRBD2	TGTGCCAGCAGCTTGGGACTAGCGGGAGGGCCGAGGGAGCAGTACTTC	CASSLGLAGGPREQYF
TRBV7-2	TRBJ1-6	NA	TRBD1	TGTGCCAGCAGCTCGGGACAGGGGGCTTATTCACCCCTCCACTTT	CASSSGQGAYSPLHF
TRBV29-1	TRBJ1-2	NA	NA	TGCAGCGTTGTCTCGGGGGGCGAAACCGGCTATGGCTACACCTTC	CSVVSGGETGYGYTF
TRBV2	TRBJ2-5	NA	TRBD1	TGTGCCAGCAGTGGGGGGACAGGGGGCGGACAAGAGACCCAGTACTTC	CASSGGTGGGQETQYF
TRBV6-2/TRBV6-3	TRBJ1-6	NA	TRBD1	TGTGCCAGCAGTTACCTACGACAGGGTGAATCACCCCTCCACTTT	CASSYLRQGESPLHF
TRBV7-2	TRBJ2-3	NA	TRBD2	TGTGCCAGCAGCCCGACTAGCGGGAGGGCGTCAGATACGCAGTATTTT	CASSPTSGRASDTQYF
TRBV5-4	TRBJ2-7	NA	TRBD1	TGTGCCAGCAGCGCCCGACAGGGGTCTTTCTCCTACGAGCAGTACTTC	CASSARQGSFSYEQYF
TRBV7-6	TRBJ1-1	NA	NA	TGTGCCAGCAGCTTAGGCCAGGGTACTCTAAACACTGAAGCTTTCTTT	CASSLGQGTLNTEAFF
TRBV19	TRBJ2-5	NA	TRBD2	TGTGCCAGTAGTTCCCGGACTAGCGGCCAAGAGACCCAGTACTTC	CASSSRTSGQETQYF
TRBV5-6	TRBJ1-5	NA	NA	TGTGCCAGCAGCTCCGGACCAGGAGGTCAGCCCCAGCATTTT	CASSSGPGGQPQHF
TRBV5-8	TRBJ1-2	NA	NA	TGTGCCAGCAGCTTGGGCTCCGGCAGGGTGGATGGCTACACCTTC	CASSLGSGRVDGYTF
TRBV2	TRBJ2-1	once	TRBD2	TGTGCCAGCAGTCCGACTTCCCTAGCGGGGGGTTACAATGAGCAGTTCTTC	CASSPTSLAGGYNEQFF
TRBV6-1	TRBJ2-1	once	TRBD2	TGTGCCAGCAGTGAAGTGGGACTAGCGGGGATAGAGCAGTTCTTC	CASSEVGLAGIEQFF
TRBV7-9	TRBJ1-5	NA	NA	TGTGCCAGCAGCTCAGCGGGAGGTGGAGGCAATCAGCCCCAGCATTTT	CASSSAGGGGNQPQHF
TRBV10-1	TRBJ2-1	NA	TRBD2	TGCGCCAGCAGTGAGTCCAGCGGGATTTACAATGAGCAGTTCTTC	CASSESSGIYNEQFF
TRBV7-6	TRBJ1-5	NA	TRBD1	TGTGCCAGCAGCTTAGGGACAGGGTCCGGCAATCAGCCCCAGCATTTT	CASSLGTGSGNQPQHF
TRBV6-5	TRBJ1-2	NA	TRBD1	TGTGCCAGCAGGGGGACAGCTAACTATGGCTACACCTTC	CASRGTANYGYTF
TRBV7-9	TRBJ2-1	NA	NA	TGTGCCAGCAGCTCAGAACAGGGTAACTCCTACAATGAGCAGTTCTTC	CASSSEQGNSYNEQFF
TRBV21-1	TRBJ1-5	NA	NA	TGTGCCAGCAGCAAAGGCGGTAGCAATCAGCCCCAGCATTTT	CASSKGGSNQPQHF
TRBV5-1	TRBJ2-7	NA	TRBD1	TGCGCCAGCAGCTCCGGGGGGACAGGGGCCTACGAGCAGTACTTC	CASSSGGTGAYEQYF
TRBV5-1	TRBJ2-1	NA	TRBD2	TGCGCCAGCAGCTCTTTAGCGGGAAGTAGCAATGAGCAGTTCTTC	CASSSLAGSSNEQFF
TRBV2	TRBJ2-1	NA	NA	TGTGCCAGCAGTGTGGTAGCCGGGGGTGAGCAGTTCTTC	CASSVVAGGEQFF
TRBV5-6	TRBJ1-5	NA	NA	TGTGCCAGCAGCTTGTTCGACAGGTTCAATCAGCCCCAGCATTTT	CASSLFDRFNQPQHF
TRBV11-1	TRBJ2-5	NA	TRBD1	TGTGCCAGCAGCATGGGACAGGGGGCGAAGACCCAGTACTTC	CASSMGQGAKTQYF
TRBV28	TRBJ2-7	NA	TRBD1	TGTGCCACCACGGGGACAGTCTACTACGAGCAGTACTTC	CATTGTVYYEQYF
TRBV5-1	TRBJ1-2	NA	NA	TGCGCCAGCAGCGAACAGGGCCCTCCTAACTATGGCTACACCTTC	CASSEQGPPNYGYTF
TRBV28	TRBJ1-4	NA	NA	TGTGCCAGCAGTTCTCCCGCCTACTCGGGGGGCGGGGAAAAACTGTTTTTT	CASSSPAYSGGGEKLFF
TRBV7-9	TRBJ1-1	once	NA	TGTGCCAGCCTGGGGGCGCCTCGGAACACTGAAGCTTTCTTT	CASLGAPRNTEAFF
TRBV6-1	TRBJ2-3	NA	TRBD2	TGTGCCAGCAGTGAGTTTGGCGGGAGACCAGATACGCAGTATTTT	CASSEFGGRPDTQYF
TRBV28	TRBJ2-1	NA	TRBD1	TGTGCCAGCAGTTTTTTCGGGACAGGTGACAATGAGCAGTTCTTC	CASSFFGTGDNEQFF
TRBV18	TRBJ1-2	NA	TRBD1	TGTGCCAGCTCATACGGACAGGGGGTACGTGGCTACACCTTC	CASSYGQGVRGYTF
TRBV6-5	TRBJ2-7	NA	NA	TGTGCCAGCAGGACCGGGTTCCCCTACGAGCAGTACTTC	CASRTGFPYEQYF
TRBV19	TRBJ1-4	NA	TRBD1	TGTGCCAGTAGTACGGGACAGGGGGACGTTGAAAAACTGTTTTTT	CASSTGQGDVEKLFF
TRBV24-1	TRBJ2-1	NA	NA	TGTGCCACCAGTGTGTCTTCCTCCTACAATGAGCAGTTCTTC	CATSVSSSYNEQFF
TRBV28	TRBJ2-2	NA	TRBD1	TGTGCCAGCAGTTTATCGACAGGGGGGACCGGGGAGCTGTTTTTT	CASSLSTGGTGELFF
TRBV28	TRBJ1-6	NA	NA	TGTGCCAGCATATTAGCGGGGATTGGATCACCCCTCCACTTT	CASILAGIGSPLHF
TRBV30	TRBJ1-1	few	NA	TGTGCCTGGGGTATCGGTAACACTGAAGCTTTCTTT	CAWGIGNTEAFF